What follows are 20 T cell receptor beta chains derived from one specimen sequenced in a study of blood T cells in healthy people across ages. A sample-barcoded 5' primer and a J-beta primer mix were used in a second PCR of roughly 7 to 11 cycles. MiXCR, applied by TCRdb to the 5' RACE reads, yields one record per CDR3 protein. Found here are over 600,000 distinct CDR3 sequences, roughly 43% of them singletons; the top ten hold 25% to 35%. Sequencing was performed on blood. The receptors stem from an elderly man in good health.

The rearrangement uses TRBV7-2 and TRBJ1-6; no clear D gene. Germline V gene sequence: CDR1 SGHTA, CDR2 FQGNSA. The CDR3 is 17 amino acids. Trimming cost V 5 bases and J 0 bases, with 14 bases left between them. CDR3 in DNA: TGTGCCAGCAGCATGGGAATAGGGAGCTCCTATAATTCACCCCTCCACTTT. It codes for CASSMGIGSSYNSPLHF.

The gene calls are TRBV15 and TRBJ2-7; the match to TRBD2 covers 10 bases. The germline V gene encodes CDR1 LNHNV and CDR2 YYDKDF (reference sequence). With V trimmed by 1 base and J by 3 bases, 3 bases remained unmatched. This CDR3 is built from 15 residues. This CDR3 is CATSRVGTSVYEQYF. CDR3 nucleotide sequence: TGTGCCACCAGCAGAGTAGGGACTAGCGTCTACGAGCAGTACTTC.

The chain employs TRBV6-1 and TRBJ2-7; the D is unclear. The CDR3 is made up of 15 amino acids. The germline V gene has CDR1 MNHNS and CDR2 SASEGT. The V gene lost 7 bases and the J gene lost 0 bases, with 16 bases spanning the gap. The CDR3 region is CASTRADISSYEQYF. For the CDR3, the DNA is TGTGCCAGCACCCGGGCCGACATTAGCTCCTACGAGCAGTACTTC.

This clonotype was seen only a few times. V gene TRBV6-5 combines with J gene TRBJ2-5; 7 bases fit TRBD2. J lost 11 bases, V lost 4 bases, and 13 bases had no gene match. CDR1 is MNHEY and CDR2 is SVGAGI in the germline V gene. This CDR3 is built from 14 residues. DNA for the CDR3: TGTGCCAGCAGTTCCCGGGACTACATCTGGGAGCAGTACTTC. This translates into CASSSRDYIWEQYF.

The sample holds a few counts of this clonotype. V and J are TRBV7-3 and TRBJ2-3, with D perhaps TRBD2 (5 bases). CDR3 length: 15 amino acids. V lost 2 bases and J 0 bases, leaving 9 bases between the germline ends. Germline V gene data show CDR1 as SGHTA and CDR2 as FQGTGA. CDR3 region: CASSLEGTSTDTQYF. The CDR3 DNA sequence: TGTGCCAGCAGCTTAGAGGGAACTAGCACAGATACGCAGTATTTT.

A remark on this clonotype: A read error may explain this, as a much larger clone is one base away. The chain joins TRBV20-1 to TRBJ2-3; 8 positions agree with TRBD2. CDR3 length: 15 residues. Germline lookup yields CDR1 DFQATT and CDR2 SNEGSKA (reference sequence). Losses at the gene ends were 8 bases for V and 6 bases for J; bases not matched to a gene: 16. The CDR3 bases are TGCAGTACTACCCCGCCGGGACTAGGAGTCGATACGCAGTATTTT. Amino acid sequence: CSTTPPGLGVDTQYF.

J is TRBJ1-2 and V is TRBV2; 7 bases fit TRBD1. The germline V gene has CDR1 SNHLY and CDR2 FYNNEI. Germline trimming cut 0 bases from V and 5 bases from J; bases unmatched to any gene: 3. This CDR3 has 14 residues. The CDR3 DNA reads as TGTGCCAGCAGTGAAGCACAGGGGAAGTATGGCTACACCTTC. It encodes CASSEAQGKYGYTF. The full variable domain, rest sourced from reference TRBV2 and TRBJ1-2, is EPEVTQTPSHQVTQMGQEVILRCVPISNHLYFYWYRQILGQKVEFLVSFYNNEISEKSEIFDDQFSVERPDGSNFTLKIRSTKLEDSAMYFCASSEAQGKYGYTFGSGTRLTVV.

The chain employs TRBV7-2 and TRBJ1-6; D call uncertain. The V end lost 5 bases, the J end lost 4 bases, and 12 bases lay between the germline ends. The CDR3 totals 15 residues. Germline-derived CDR1 and CDR2 are SGHTA and FQGNSA. DNA of the CDR3: TGTGCCAGCAGCCCCCGACTGTATTATAATTCACCCCTCCACTTT. Amino acid sequence: CASSPRLYYNSPLHF.

This clonotype was observed a handful of times. The chain has TRBV6-2 or TRBV6-3 and TRBJ2-5; D is uncertain. The germline gives CDR1 MNHEY, CDR2 SVGEGT. Trimming took 7 bases from V and 1 from J, leaving 10 bases between them. The CDR3 is made up of 13 amino acids. The CDR3 spells CASTPLVQETQYF. The CDR3 DNA follows: TGTGCCAGCACACCACTCGTCCAAGAGACCCAGTACTTC.

This clonotype was picked up a small number of times. V is TRBV7-8 and J is TRBJ2-5; no clear D. Germline CDR1 SGHVS, CDR2 FQNEAQ. Between the trimmed V and J ends, which lost 0 bases and 3 bases, there was a span of 2 bases. The CDR3 is 12 residues long. The CDR3 here is CASSLAKETQYF. The CDR3 DNA sequence: TGTGCCAGCAGCTTAGCGAAAGAGACCCAGTACTTC.

This clonotype was seen a single time. An end of the junction does not agree with germline; a read error may underlie this. The V gene is TRBV15, the J gene TRBJ2-5, with D possibly being TRBD2 (5 bases). Germline values: CDR1 LNHNV, CDR2 YYDKDF (reference sequence). The CDR3 has 15 amino acids. The CDR3 protein is CVTSRDRGWQETQYF. The DNA for the CDR3 is TGTGTCACCAGCAGAGATCGAGGGTGGCAAGAGACCCAGTACTTC.

This clonotype was seen just once. V is TRBV20-1 and J is TRBJ1-1, with 8 bases lining up with TRBD1. V shed 4 bases, J shed 2 bases, and the junction held 3 bases outside the gene matches. The CDR3 loop spans 13 amino acids. Germline loops: CDR1 DFQATT, CDR2 SNEGSKA (reference sequence). Here the CDR3 DNA reads TGCAGTGCTATCGGACAGGGAAACACTGAAGCTTTCTTT. Encoded protein: CSAIGQGNTEAFF.

The V and J genes are TRBV29-1 and TRBJ1-1; a weak D match, TRBD1 (5 bases). The length of the CDR3 is 12 residues. Germline CDR1 reads SQVTM; CDR2 reads ANQGSEA. The V gene lost 8 bases and the J gene lost 1 base, with 11 bases spanning the gap. The CDR3, as DNA: TGCAGCACAATGACAGCGAACACTGAAGCTTTCTTT. It translates to CSTMTANTEAFF.

J is TRBJ2-1 and V is TRBV9, with 8 bases matching TRBD1. The V gene end was trimmed by 4 bases and the J gene end by 9 bases; junction bases not matched to a gene: 12. Germline V CDR1 and CDR2: SGDLS, YYNGEE. There are 15 residues in the CDR3. DNA of the CDR3: TGTGCCAGCAGCTCCGGTCCCGGACAGGGTAGTGAGCAGTTCTTC. Protein sequence: CASSSGPGQGSEQFF.

This clonotype has more than one count but fewer than ten. This chain links TRBV29-1 with TRBJ2-3, with D possibly being TRBD1 or TRBD2 (5 bases each). Germline CDR1 is SQVTM and CDR2 is ANQGSEA. The CDR3 totals 15 residues. V was shortened by 6 bases and J by 8 bases, with 24 bases between the two germline ends. The CDR3 region has the DNA TGCAGCGTCGCCGGGACGCAAAATCGCGGAGGTACGCAGTATTTT. This translates into CSVAGTQNRGGTQYF.

The chain recombines TRBV12-3 or TRBV12-4 with TRBJ2-4, with D uncertain. The DNA end lines up better with TRBJ2-7; the J call may be wrong. This CDR3 has 14 amino acids. CDR3 residues: CASSLSRPPYEQYF. In DNA, the CDR3 is TGTGCCAGCAGTTTATCACGGCCTCCCTACGAGCAGTACTTC.

Turning to this clonotype: Sequence at one end of the junction differs from germline and may be a read error. The chain uses TRBV25-1 and TRBJ2-5, with D perhaps TRBD2 (5 bases). This CDR3 region has 14 residues. Germline V gene data show CDR1 as MGHDK and CDR2 as SYGVNS. The CDR3 sequence is CASGPVGGGETQHF. The CDR3, as DNA: TGTGCCAGCGGGCCCGTCGGAGGAGGAGAGACCCAGCACTTC.

This clonotype was observed a few times. The gene calls are TRBV5-1 and TRBJ1-4; TRBD1 might be the D (6 bases). This CDR3 has 16 amino acids. Germline loops: CDR1 SGHRS, CDR2 YFSETQ. Trimming shortened V by 1 base and J by 7 bases, and 17 bases separated the two germline ends. The CDR3 sequence is CASSLRAYREGEKLFF. In DNA, the CDR3 is TGCGCCAGCAGCTTGAGGGCATACAGGGAAGGTGAAAAACTGTTTTTT. The variable domain in full, with the rest retrieved from reference TRBV5-1 and TRBJ1-4, is KAGVTQTPRYLIKTRGQQVTLSCSPISGHRSVSWYQQTPGQGLQFLFEYFSETQRNKGNFPGRFSGRQFSNSRSEMNVSTLELGDSALYLCASSLRAYREGEKLFFGSGTQLSVL.

This clonotype was found a few times. In nucleotides, the CDR3 is TGTGCCAGCAGCTCGCCAGCGAGACGCACAGATACGCAGTATTTT. Its protein is CASSSPARRTDTQYF. The V gene is TRBV11-1, the J gene TRBJ2-3, with D uncertain. V shed 4 bases and J shed 1 base, with 12 bases lying between them. CDR3 length equals 15 residues. Germline V CDR1 and CDR2: SGHAT, FQDESV (reference sequence).

This clonotype occurred a few times. V gene TRBV3-1 combines with J gene TRBJ2-3; no reliable D call. From germline, CDR1 is LGHDT and CDR2 YNNKEL (reference sequence). Trimming pared 3 bases from V and 0 bases from J, leaving 10 bases between. The CDR3 is 15 amino acids. CDR3 loop: CASSHQKTSTDTQYF. The CDR3 coding sequence is TGTGCCAGCAGCCACCAGAAAACTAGCACAGATACGCAGTATTTT.